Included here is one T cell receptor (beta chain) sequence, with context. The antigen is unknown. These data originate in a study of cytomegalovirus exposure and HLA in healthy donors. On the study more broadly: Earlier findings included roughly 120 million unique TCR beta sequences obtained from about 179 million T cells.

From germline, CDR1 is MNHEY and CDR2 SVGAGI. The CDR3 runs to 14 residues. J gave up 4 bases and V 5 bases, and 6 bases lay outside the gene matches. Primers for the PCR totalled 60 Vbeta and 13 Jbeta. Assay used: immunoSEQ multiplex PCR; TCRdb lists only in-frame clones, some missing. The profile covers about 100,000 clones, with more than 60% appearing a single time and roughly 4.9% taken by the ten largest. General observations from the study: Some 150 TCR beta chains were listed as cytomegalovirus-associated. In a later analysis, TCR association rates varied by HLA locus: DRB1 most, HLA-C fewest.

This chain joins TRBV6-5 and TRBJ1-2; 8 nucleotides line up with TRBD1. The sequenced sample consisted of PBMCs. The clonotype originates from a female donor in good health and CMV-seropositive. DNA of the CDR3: TGTGCCAGCAGTAAGACAGGGGTAGGCTATGGCTACACCTTC. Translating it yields CASSKTGVGYGYTF.